Each of the 19 T cell receptor beta chains below was sequenced from the same sample in a study of beta chain features in type 1 diabetes. Every bit of the isolated RNA underwent reverse transcription, so sequencing read expressed TCRB transcripts. Method: immunoSEQ multiplex PCR; TCRdb's copy keeps in-frame clones and lacks some. The sample includes around 690,000 clones, under 15% of them seen just once. For these receptors, no antigen is known. The study's findings and limits: Shorter TCRB CDR3s, moderately but significantly so, marked every one of the four CD4+ subsets in Type 1 diabetes patients.

Specimen: naive CD4+ T cells from blood. The source is a man aged 25 to 40 with type 1 diabetes.

This chain joins TRBV27 and TRBJ1-5; D remains unclear. Germline V gene data show CDR1 as MNHEY and CDR2 as SMNVEV (reference sequence). CDR3 length equals 13 residues. The germline V and J ends were trimmed by 7 bases and 9 bases, with 16 bases remaining between them. CDR3 nucleotide sequence: TGTGCCAGCAAACCCTGGGAGGGCTTGCCCCAGCATTTT. It codes for CASKPWEGLPQHF.

This clone has more than one count but fewer than ten. The gene calls are TRBV5-1 and TRBJ1-1; 8 nucleotides match TRBD1. The CDR3 is made up of 16 amino acids. Germline V gives CDR1 SGHRS, CDR2 YFSETQ. J gave up 8 bases and V 0 bases, and 12 bases lay outside the gene matches. This CDR3 reads CASSLDSQGARAEAFF. CDR3 nucleotides: TGCGCCAGCAGCTTGGACTCTCAGGGGGCAAGAGCGGAAGCTTTCTTT.

The V and J genes are TRBV7-6 and TRBJ1-3; 7 nucleotides match TRBD1. J gave up 0 bases and V 3 bases, and 11 bases lay outside the gene matches. The CDR3 contains 18 residues. Germline values: CDR1 SGHVS, CDR2 FNYEAQ. This CDR3 reads CASSFRGRGPFSGNTIYF. CDR3 nucleotide sequence: TGTGCCAGCAGCTTTAGGGGGCGCGGCCCCTTCTCTGGAAACACCATATATTTT.

This clone was counted only a few times. V and J are TRBV5-1 and TRBJ2-4; TRBD1 matches 7 bases. The germline V gene encodes CDR1 SGHRS and CDR2 YFSETQ. The length of the CDR3 is 14 residues. The J segment lost 4 bases and the V segment lost 4 bases, leaving 5 bases of the junction unmatched. The CDR3 bases are TGCGCCAGCAGCCCGACAGGGTCAAAAAACATTCAGTACTTC. The encoded protein is CASSPTGSKNIQYF.

This clone has a handful of counts. V and J are TRBV5-1 and TRBJ1-1, with TRBD1 as a possible D gene (5 bases). Trimming removed 0 bases at V and 3 bases at J, with 12 bases between. Germline V gene sequence: CDR1 SGHRS, CDR2 YFSETQ. This CDR3 has 15 amino acids. The CDR3 region has the DNA TGCGCCAGCAGCTTGGTGCAGGGTCCGGACACTGAAGCTTTCTTT. Its protein product is CASSLVQGPDTEAFF.

This sequence joins TRBV27 and TRBJ1-1, with D unclear. V lost 3 bases, J lost 4 bases, and 9 bases lay in between. The CDR3 contains 13 residues. CDR1 is MNHEY and CDR2 is SMNVEV in the germline V gene (reference sequence). CDR3 protein: CASSFKGGTEAFF. The CDR3 DNA reads TGTGCCAGCAGTTTTAAGGGTGGCACTGAAGCTTTCTTT.

This clone was seen a handful of times. V is TRBV19 and J is TRBJ2-1; the match to TRBD1 covers 7 bases. V shed 2 bases and J 0 bases; nucleotides not matched to a gene: 7. Germline loops: CDR1 LNHDA, CDR2 SQIVND (reference sequence). The CDR3 runs 17 residues. This CDR3 is CASSITLQGSSYNEQFF. Written as DNA, the CDR3 is TGTGCCAGTAGTATAACACTACAGGGGAGCTCCTACAATGAGCAGTTCTTC.

This chain connects TRBV6-5 to TRBJ1-4; a weak D match, TRBD1 (5 bases). V shed 0 bases and J shed 5 bases, with 10 bases lying between them. Per the germline V gene, CDR1 is MNHEY and CDR2 is SVGAGI. The CDR3 runs 15 residues. CDR3 coding DNA: TGTGCCAGCAGTTACTCGTCAGGGTGGAATGAAAAACTGTTTTTT. This translates into CASSYSSGWNEKLFF.

Only a few counts were recorded for this clone. This sample includes further DNA sequences coding for the same CDR3. The rearrangement uses TRBV5-1 and TRBJ1-1; a weak D match, TRBD1 (5 bases). The CDR3 contains 14 residues. Looked up from germline, CDR1 is SGHRS and CDR2 is YFSETQ. The V end was cut by 2 bases, the J end by 1 base, with 9 bases between. The CDR3 here is CASSFDSRNTEAFF. The DNA for the CDR3 is TGCGCCAGCAGCTTCGACAGTAGGAACACTGAAGCTTTCTTT.

The chain is built from TRBV11-1 and TRBJ2-3, with TRBD2 as a possible D gene (6 bases). Trimming cost V 4 bases and J 1 base, with 18 bases left between them. Germline V gene data show CDR1 as SGHAT and CDR2 as FQDESV (reference sequence). The CDR3 is made up of 17 amino acids. CDR3 nucleotide sequence: TGTGCCAGCAGCTCCGACGGGACTCCTCCGGGCACAGATACGCAGTATTTT. This codes for CASSSDGTPPGTDTQYF.

This clone was seen more than once but under ten times. The chain recombines TRBV5-6 with TRBJ2-1, with 9 nucleotides matching TRBD1. Germline lookup yields CDR1 SGHDT and CDR2 YYEEEE. After removal of 2 bases from V and 0 bases from J, the junction contained 3 bases not matched to a gene. There are 16 residues in the CDR3. The CDR3 DNA is TGTGCCAGCAGCTTAATGACAGGGGGCTCCTACAATGAGCAGTTCTTC. Amino acids: CASSLMTGGSYNEQFF. Together with reference TRBV5-6 and TRBJ2-1, the CDR3 gives the full variable domain: DAGVTQSPTHLIKTRGQQVTLRCSPKSGHDTVSWYQQALGQGPQFIFQYYEEEERQRGNFPDRFSGHQFPNYSSELNVNALLLGDSALYLCASSLMTGGSYNEQFFGPGTRLTVL.

This clone was seen a handful of times. CDR3 region: CASSLSKLRDTYTDTQYF. CDR3 sequence (DNA): TGTGCCAGCAGCTTATCGAAACTCCGGGACACCTACACAGATACGCAGTATTTT. The V call is TRBV7-9, the J call TRBJ2-3; maybe TRBD1 (6 bases). CDR1 and CDR2 (germline): SEHNR, FQNEAQ (reference sequence). V was trimmed by 2 bases and J by 2 bases, leaving 20 bases between them. The CDR3 covers 18 residues. The full variable domain, its missing parts supplied by reference TRBV7-9 and TRBJ2-3, is DTGVSQNPRHKITKRGQNVTFRCDPISEHNRLYWYRQTLGQGPEFLTYFQNEAQLEKSRLLSDRFSAERPKGSFSTLEIQRTEQGDSAMYLCASSLSKLRDTYTDTQYFGPGTRLTVL.

This clone was seen a few times. The chain carries TRBV5-8 and TRBJ2-5; a weak D match, TRBD1 (5 bases). Trimming removed 0 bases at V and 5 bases at J, with 23 bases between. CDR3 length: 18 amino acids. Germline V gene sequence: CDR1 SGHTS, CDR2 YDEGEE. The CDR3 region is CASSLGFISGRQGETQYF. The CDR3 nucleotides are TGTGCCAGCAGCTTGGGATTTATCTCGGGTCGCCAGGGTGAGACCCAGTACTTC. The full variable domain, in which reference TRBV5-8 and TRBJ2-5 provide the parts outside the CDR3, is EAGVTQSPTHLIKTRGQQATLRCSPISGHTSVYWYQQALGLGLQFLLWYDEGEERNRGNFPPRFSGRQFPNYSSELNVNALELEDSALYLCASSLGFISGRQGETQYFGPGTRLLVL.

This clone was observed a few times. This chain joins TRBV7-9 and TRBJ2-1; 11 bases map to TRBD2. The CDR3 contains 16 residues. Looked up from germline, CDR1 is SEHNR and CDR2 is FQNEAQ (reference sequence). Trimming at V came to 4 bases and at J to 2 bases, leaving 4 bases not matched to a gene. The CDR3 region is CASSSGTSGPYNEQFF. In DNA, the CDR3 is TGTGCCAGCAGCTCCGGGACTAGCGGCCCCTACAATGAGCAGTTCTTC. The full variable domain, rest sourced from reference TRBV7-9 and TRBJ2-1, is DTGVSQNPRHKITKRGQNVTFRCDPISEHNRLYWYRQTLGQGPEFLTYFQNEAQLEKSRLLSDRFSAERPKGSFSTLEIQRTEQGDSAMYLCASSSGTSGPYNEQFFGPGTRLTVL.

This clone was seen more than once but under ten times. The chain carries TRBV9 and TRBJ2-4, with D tentatively TRBD1 (6 bases). Germline V gene data show CDR1 as SGDLS and CDR2 as YYNGEE. The CDR3 loop spans 17 amino acids. V was cut by 4 bases and J by 3 bases, with 20 bases left in between. CDR3 in amino acids: CASSQSPGEGVKNIQYF. In nucleotides, the CDR3 is TGTGCCAGCAGCCAATCTCCAGGGGAAGGTGTCAAAAACATTCAGTACTTC.

V is TRBV13 and J is TRBJ2-1; perhaps TRBD2 as D (6 bases). Germline CDR1 reads PRHDT; CDR2 reads FYEKMQ (reference sequence). This CDR3 region has 13 residues. Trimming stripped 4 bases from V and 6 bases from J, with 10 bases between. The chain's CDR3 is CASSSGTLNEQFF. The CDR3 DNA reads TGTGCCAGCAGCTCCGGGACTCTCAATGAGCAGTTCTTC. Complete variable domain (other parts from reference TRBV13 and TRBJ2-1): AAGVIQSPRHLIKEKRETATLKCYPIPRHDTVYWYQQGPGQDPQFLISFYEKMQSDKGSIPDRFSAQQFSDYHSELNMSSLELGDSALYFCASSSGTLNEQFFGPGTRLTVL.

This clone showed up just a few times. The V gene is TRBV4-3, the J gene TRBJ1-5; unclear D gene. From germline, CDR1 is LGHNA and CDR2 YSLEER. The germline V and J ends were trimmed by 0 bases and 6 bases, with 12 bases remaining between them. CDR3 size: 15 residues. DNA of the CDR3: TGCGCCAGCAGCCAAGATTCCCGGGGAGGTCAGCCCCAGCATTTT. This sequence encodes CASSQDSRGGQPQHF.

The genes are TRBV7-9 and TRBJ2-6; possibly TRBD1 or TRBD2 for D (5 bases each). V was shortened by 5 bases and J by 3 bases, with 17 bases between the two germline ends. The germline V gene has CDR1 SEHNR and CDR2 FQNEAQ (reference sequence). The CDR3 loop spans 17 amino acids. In DNA form, the CDR3 reads TGTGCCAGCAGCCCGCAAGGGGACCGGCGTGGGGCCAACGTCCTGACTTTC. It is translated as CASSPQGDRRGANVLTF.

V usage is TRBV19 and J usage is TRBJ1-2; the D is unclear. The CDR3 loop spans 15 amino acids. V was shortened by 3 bases and J by 0 bases, with 11 bases between the two germline ends. Germline CDR1 reads LNHDA; CDR2 reads SQIVND (reference sequence). The CDR3 coding sequence is TGTGCCAGTAGTATCGGGTCAGTAACTAACTATGGCTACACCTTC. This codes for CASSIGSVTNYGYTF.